The clone carrying this T cell receptor (beta chain) was observed a few times. No antigen is known for it. The data were obtained in a study of T-cell reconstitution after alpha-beta-depleted transplantation in children. General observations from the study: One year post-transplant, T-cell counts and diversity were largely derived from T cells produced anew. Surviving recipient cells, namely T cells and thymic progenitors, were the source of high day-60 TCRbeta diversity in some patients. It was reported that alpha-beta T cells came from several hundred expanded graft clones (about two months after transplant).

This CDR3 has 15 residues. Trimming removed 0 bases from V and 3 bases from J, with 10 bases in between. Germline lookup yields CDR1 LGHDT and CDR2 YNNKEL (reference sequence). TCRbeta library preparation incorporated unique molecular identifiers. Via MiXCR, TCRdb re-called the PCR reads, giving one row per CDR3 protein. Of around 490,000 distinct CDR3 sequences listed, roughly 10% are singletons. This TCR derives from a female patient aged 2 to 10 who had a stem cell transplant for aplastic anemia, so the T cells may come from the graft donor. The sample was PBMCs, mostly from graft donor cells, taken 180 days after TCRalphabeta/CD19-depleted stem cell transplant. The chain recombines TRBV3-1 with TRBJ2-3; a weak D match, TRBD2 (5 bases). CDR3 in amino acids: CASSQEEVETDTQYF. CDR3 in DNA: TGTGCCAGCAGCCAAGAGGAGGTAGAAACAGATACGCAGTATTTT.